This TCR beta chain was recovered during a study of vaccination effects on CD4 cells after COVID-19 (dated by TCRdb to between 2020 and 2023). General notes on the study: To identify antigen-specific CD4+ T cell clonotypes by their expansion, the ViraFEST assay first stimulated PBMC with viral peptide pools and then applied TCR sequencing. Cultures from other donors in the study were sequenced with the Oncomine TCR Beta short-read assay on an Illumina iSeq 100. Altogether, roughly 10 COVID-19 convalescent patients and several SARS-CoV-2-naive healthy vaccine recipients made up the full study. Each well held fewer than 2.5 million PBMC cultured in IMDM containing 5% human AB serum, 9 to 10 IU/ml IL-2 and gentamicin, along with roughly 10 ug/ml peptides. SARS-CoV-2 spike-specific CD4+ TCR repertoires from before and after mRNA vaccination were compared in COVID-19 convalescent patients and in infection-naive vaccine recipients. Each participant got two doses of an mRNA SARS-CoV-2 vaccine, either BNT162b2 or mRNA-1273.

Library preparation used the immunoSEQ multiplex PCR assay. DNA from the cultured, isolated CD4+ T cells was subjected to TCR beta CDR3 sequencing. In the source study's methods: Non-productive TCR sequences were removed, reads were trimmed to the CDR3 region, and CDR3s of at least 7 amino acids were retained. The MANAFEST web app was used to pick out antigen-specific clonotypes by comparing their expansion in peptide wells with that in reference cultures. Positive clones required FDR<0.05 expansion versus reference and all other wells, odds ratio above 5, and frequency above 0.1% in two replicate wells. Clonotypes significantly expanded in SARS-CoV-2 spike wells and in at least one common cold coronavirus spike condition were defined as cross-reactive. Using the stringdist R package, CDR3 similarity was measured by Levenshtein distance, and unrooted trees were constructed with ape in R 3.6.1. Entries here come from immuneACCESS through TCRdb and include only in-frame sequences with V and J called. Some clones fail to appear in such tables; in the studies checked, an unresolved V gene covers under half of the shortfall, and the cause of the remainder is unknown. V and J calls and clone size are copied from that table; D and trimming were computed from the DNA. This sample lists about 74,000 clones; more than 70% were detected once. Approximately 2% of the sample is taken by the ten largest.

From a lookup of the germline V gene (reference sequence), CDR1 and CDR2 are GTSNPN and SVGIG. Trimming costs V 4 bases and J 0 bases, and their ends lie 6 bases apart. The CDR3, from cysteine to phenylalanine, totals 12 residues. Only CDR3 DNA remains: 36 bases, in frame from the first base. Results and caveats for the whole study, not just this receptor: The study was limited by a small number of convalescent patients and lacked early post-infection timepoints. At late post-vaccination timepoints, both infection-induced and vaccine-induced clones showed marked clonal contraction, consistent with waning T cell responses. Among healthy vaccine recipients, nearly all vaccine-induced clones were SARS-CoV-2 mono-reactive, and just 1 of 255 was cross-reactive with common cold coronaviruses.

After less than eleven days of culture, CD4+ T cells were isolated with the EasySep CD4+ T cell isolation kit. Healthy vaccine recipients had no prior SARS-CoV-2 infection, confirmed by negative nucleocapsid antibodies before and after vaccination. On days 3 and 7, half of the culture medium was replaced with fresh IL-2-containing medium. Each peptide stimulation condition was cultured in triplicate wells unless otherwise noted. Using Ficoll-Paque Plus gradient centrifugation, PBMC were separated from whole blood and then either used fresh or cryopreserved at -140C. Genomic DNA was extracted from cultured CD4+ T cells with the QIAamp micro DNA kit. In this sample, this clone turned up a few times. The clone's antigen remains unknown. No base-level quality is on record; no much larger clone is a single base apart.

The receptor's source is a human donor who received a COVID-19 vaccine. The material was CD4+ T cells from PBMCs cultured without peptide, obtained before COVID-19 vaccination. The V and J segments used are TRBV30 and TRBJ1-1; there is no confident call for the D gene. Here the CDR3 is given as CAWKRMNTEAFF. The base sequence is TGTGCCTGGAAGCGAATGAACACTGAAGCTTTCTTT.